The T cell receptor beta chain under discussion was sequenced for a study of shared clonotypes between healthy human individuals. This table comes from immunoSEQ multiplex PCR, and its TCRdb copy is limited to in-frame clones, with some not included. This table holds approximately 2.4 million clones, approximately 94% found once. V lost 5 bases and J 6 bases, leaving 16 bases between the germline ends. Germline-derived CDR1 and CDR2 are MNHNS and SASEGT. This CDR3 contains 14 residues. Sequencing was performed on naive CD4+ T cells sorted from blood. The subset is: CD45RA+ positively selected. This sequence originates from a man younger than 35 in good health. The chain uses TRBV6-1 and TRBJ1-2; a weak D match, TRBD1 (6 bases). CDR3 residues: CASSFMTGGDGYTF. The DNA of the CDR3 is TGTGCCAGCAGTTTTATGACAGGCGGCGATGGCTACACCTTC.